The present entry profiles one T cell receptor (beta chain) with its context. No antigen is known for it. Per-base quality was not reported, and no clone a single base away is much larger than it. The same CDR3 is also encoded by other DNA sequences in this sample. The time point label corresponds to: about 28 days (+/-7) after the second vaccine dose. AZD1222 recipients whose second dose came at about 4 weeks and those whose second dose came at about 12 weeks were combined into one group, since spike-specific TCR depth and breadth did not differ between the two schedules. Vaccinee samples were obtained from the UK trials COV001 and COV002, which included a single-blind randomized controlled phase 2/3 trial of AZD1222 (ChAdOx1 nCoV-19) in healthy adults. For TCRbeta chain sequencing, PBMC samples were collected from trial participants at day 0 and at day 28 after the second dose. This specimen comes from a study of T cell responses to AZD1222 COVID-19 vaccine (dated by TCRdb to the early 2020s). With respect to the entire study: TCR sequencing covered fewer than 250 trial participants: about 210 given two doses of AZD1222 and approximately 25 given two doses of MenACWY control vaccine. Trial participants were enrolled into age subgroups of 18-55, 56-69 and 70-plus years, which contained around 150, 29 and 61 TCR-sequenced participants, respectively. The research as a whole found: Epitopes outside the regions mutated in the B.1.351 and B.1.1.7 variants were reportedly recognized by nearly half of the unique spike-specific TCRs. Because no day 14 peak-response samples were available, repertoires were characterized only after the peak T cell response. The whole spike protein was spanned by vaccine-associated CD4 TCRs, and dominant responses were seen in regions 160-218 and 743-854. Conclusions about previously exposed vaccinees are limited, since just 6 or 7 AZD1222 recipients were seropositive for SARS-CoV-2 at baseline. After two AZD1222 doses, spike-specific TCR breadth and depth were significantly higher than at day 0 and than in MenACWY recipients. Participants were mostly white British and included more females than males, and it was suggested by the authors that clonal diversity may have been underestimated. The 56-69-year group was small, and its depth increase did not reach significance, likely because of low power.

The germline V gene yields SGHRS for CDR1 and YFSETQ for CDR2. From its cysteine to its phenylalanine, the CDR3 spans 12 amino acids. Solely the CDR3 DNA is kept, with 36 bases framed from the first base. The junction shows trimming of 4 bases on V and 3 bases on J, plus 7 bases between the germline ends. The CDR3 regions of human TCRbeta chains were analyzed by immunosequencing. From the authors' description of their analysis: TCRs in the repertoires were compared against a reference library of SARS-CoV-2-specific TCRs that had been generated with the MIRA antigen-specificity platform. Breadth meant the fraction of unique TCRs that were SARS-CoV-2-associated, whereas depth meant the fraction of total T cells that were SARS-CoV-2-associated. Using the MIRA data, every spike-specific TCR was mapped to the spike region that the TCR reacted to and assigned to either a CD4 or a CD8 class. Log10-transformed breadth and depth values were compared by one-way ANOVA with Sidak's multiple comparisons tests. TCRdb took over this immuneACCESS table, retaining in-frame rearrangements with V and J assigned. Such tables are incomplete; in checked studies, under half of the missing clones stem from an unresolved V gene, and the remainder is unexplained. Clone size and the V and J calls come from that table; the DNA yielded D and trimming. A total of approximately 120,000 clones appear in this sample, 80% to 90% of them only once. The top ten constitute roughly 4.4% of the sample.

Sequencing used peripheral blood, obtained 28 days after the second AZD1222 dose. The sequence derives from an adult who received the AZD1222 COVID-19 vaccine. The sequence links TRBV5-1 to TRBJ2-5; no D gene can be assigned with confidence. The DNA is as follows: TGCGCCAGCAGCCTATCGGAAGAGACCCAGTACTTC. Its protein is CASSLSEETQYF.